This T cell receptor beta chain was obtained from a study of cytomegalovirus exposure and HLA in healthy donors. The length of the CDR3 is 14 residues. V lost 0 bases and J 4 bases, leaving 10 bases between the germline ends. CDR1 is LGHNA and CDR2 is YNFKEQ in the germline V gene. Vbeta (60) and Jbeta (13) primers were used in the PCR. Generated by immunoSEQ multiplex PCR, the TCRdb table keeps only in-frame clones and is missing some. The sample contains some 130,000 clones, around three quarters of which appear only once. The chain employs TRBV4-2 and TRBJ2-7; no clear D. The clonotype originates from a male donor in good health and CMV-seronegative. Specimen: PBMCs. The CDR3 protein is CASSQDGLAYEQYF. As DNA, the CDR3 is TGTGCCAGCAGCCAAGATGGCCTGGCATACGAGCAGTACTTC.